These 20 T cell receptor beta chains share one sample of origin, sequenced in a study of Tregs in tolerant kidney transplant recipients. Related graft donors supplied nonmyeloablative bone marrow transplants, and mixed chimerism was transient. Generated by immunoSEQ multiplex PCR, the TCRdb table keeps only in-frame clones and is missing some. Its clone listing holds about 11,000 clones. The input for sequencing was CD8+ T cells from blood (PBMCs), taken 24 months after the transplant. All receptors come from a human patient who received a combined kidney and bone marrow transplant. Some of these T cells may belong to the graft donor.

About this clone itself: With the read ending 3 residues before the CDR3 end, the germline J gene is used to fill in that end. The J gene is TRBJ1-1, the V gene TRBV19; the D gene is possibly TRBD1 (6 bases). The V end was cut by 1 base, the J end by 4 bases, with 13 bases between. The CDR3 has 15 residues. The germline V gene encodes CDR1 LNHDA and CDR2 SQIVND (reference sequence). The sequenced part of the CDR3 DNA is TGTGCCAGTAGTATAGGTACAGGGTCCCCCACTGAA. Residues: CASSIGTGSPTE. The complete CDR3 sequence is CASSIGTGSPTEAFF.

With regard to this clone: The CDR3 end lies 3 residues beyond the end of the read and is filled in from the germline J gene. J is TRBJ2-1 and V is TRBV29-1; 8 bases map to TRBD2. The germline V gene encodes CDR1 SQVTM and CDR2 ANQGSEA. Trimming at V came to 6 bases and at J to 9 bases, leaving 13 bases not matched to a gene. There are 14 residues in the CDR3. The CDR3 DNA, read in part, is TGCAGCGTGGTTGGACTAGCCCCTCTCGGTGAG. Protein product: CSVVGLAPLGE. The whole CDR3 is CSVVGLAPLGEQFF.

As for this clone: Read data end 3 residues before the CDR3 end; the end is taken from the germline J gene. The chain is built from TRBV2 and TRBJ1-6; the match to TRBD1 covers 9 bases. The V gene's germline CDR1 is SNHLY and CDR2 FYNNEI. This CDR3 is 15 amino acids long. The ends lost 2 bases at V and 6 bases at J; junction bases unmatched: 2. The sequenced CDR3 bases are TGTGCCAGCAGTGAAAAGGGACAGGGTAATTCACCC. Its translation is CASSEKGQGNSP. The whole CDR3 reads CASSEKGQGNSPLHF. Full variable domain (outside the CDR3, taken from reference TRBV2 and TRBJ1-6): EPEVTQTPSHQVTQMGQEVILRCVPISNHLYFYWYRQILGQKVEFLVSFYNNEISEKSEIFDDQFSVERPDGSNFTLKIRSTKLEDSAMYFCASSEKGQGNSPLHFGNGTRLTVT.

Note on this clone: The CDR3 end is not reached by the read, which stops 3 residues before it; the germline J gene fills it in. The chain joins TRBV19 to TRBJ2-7, with 8 bases fitting TRBD2. The CDR3 extends over 13 amino acids. The V gene's germline CDR1 is LNHDA and CDR2 SQIVND (reference sequence). V shed 6 bases and J 0 bases; nucleotides not matched to a gene: 1. The CDR3 spells CASRGTSSYEQYF. CDR3 DNA (partial): TGTGCCAGTAGGGGGACTAGCTCCTACGAG.

To note about this clone: The read ends 3 residues shy of where the CDR3 ends; the end is completed using the germline J gene. The chain has TRBV5-1 and TRBJ2-1; 8 positions match TRBD2. CDR3 length: 15 amino acids. Germline V gene sequence: CDR1 SGHRS, CDR2 YFSETQ. With V trimmed by 0 bases and J by 4 bases, 3 bases remained unmatched. The sequenced CDR3 bases are TGCGCCAGCAGCTTGGAGCGGGAGACTTACAATGAG. Encoded protein: CASSLERETYNE. The entire CDR3 protein is CASSLERETYNEQFF.

Regarding this clone: The read gets to within 3 residues of the CDR3 end, and the germline J gene fills in the rest. V usage is TRBV30 and J usage is TRBJ2-7; D may be TRBD2 (5 bases). This CDR3 contains 13 residues. CDR1 and CDR2 from the germline V gene are GTSNPN and SVGIG (reference sequence). The V and J ends lost 2 bases and 3 bases respectively, with 11 bases between them. Here the CDR3 reads CAWSPGVGYEQYF. The covered CDR3 bases are TGTGCCTGGAGTCCCGGGGTAGGCTACGAG. The whole variable domain, filled in from reference TRBV30 and TRBJ2-7, reads SQTIHQWPATLVQPVGSPLSLECTVEGTSNPNLYWYRQAAGRGLQLLFYSVGIGQISSEVPQNLSASRPQDRQFILSSKKLLLSDSGFYLCAWSPGVGYEQYFGPGTRLTVT.

Comments on this clone: With the read ending 3 residues before the CDR3 end, the germline J gene is used to fill in that end. This rearrangement joins TRBV11-2 to TRBJ2-1; D gene unclear. This CDR3 is 14 amino acids long. V lost 0 bases and J lost 0, with 3 bases in between. The germline V gene encodes CDR1 SGHAT and CDR2 FQNNGV. CDR3 in amino acids: CASSLDNSYNEQFF. The CDR3 bases that were read are TGTGCCAGCAGCTTAGACAACTCCTACAATGAG. The full variable domain, with the rest looked up from reference TRBV11-2 and TRBJ2-1, is EAGVAQSPRYKIIEKRQSVAFWCNPISGHATLYWYQQILGQGPKLLIQFQNNGVVDDSQLPKDRFSAERLKGVDSTLKIQPAKLEDSAVYLCASSLDNSYNEQFFGPGTRLTVL.

In regard to this clone: The observed sequence ends 3 residues before the CDR3 terminus, with the missing tail filled in from the germline J gene. This chain joins TRBV30 and TRBJ2-7; D is unclear. Per the germline V gene, CDR1 is GTSNPN and CDR2 is SVGIG (reference sequence). The CDR3 consists of 12 residues. V lost 1 base and J lost 6, with 10 bases in between. The CDR3 is CAWSETQSEQYF. CDR3 bases read: TGTGCCTGGAGTGAAACACAGAGCGAG.

A word on this clone: The read terminates 3 residues ahead of where the CDR3 ends, so the germline J gene completes it. The chain combines TRBV19 with TRBJ2-7, with TRBD1 identical over 7 bases. The germline V gene encodes CDR1 LNHDA and CDR2 SQIVND (reference sequence). This CDR3 comprises 16 residues. The trim removed 6 bases at V and 2 bases at J, leaving 13 bases unmatched. The covered CDR3 bases are TGTGCCAGTAGCCCCCCGCCGGGACAGCTCCCCTACGAG. This translates into CASSPPPGQLPYE. The CDR3 in its entirety is CASSPPPGQLPYEQYF.

A remark on this clone: The read finishes 3 residues shy of the CDR3 end, and the germline J gene is used to complete it. This chain links TRBV7-8 with TRBJ2-1; maybe TRBD2 (5 bases). V dropped 5 bases and J dropped 0 bases, with 11 bases sitting between them. Per the germline V gene, CDR1 is SGHVS and CDR2 is FQNEAQ. CDR3 length: 15 amino acids. The sequenced CDR3 bases are TGTGCCAGCAGCCCAACTAGAGACTCCTACAATGAG. It yields the protein CASSPTRDSYNE. The complete CDR3 reads CASSPTRDSYNEQFF.

Points on this clone: The read stops 3 residues short of the end of the CDR3; the missing end is completed from the germline J gene. The chain recombines TRBV11-2 with TRBJ1-4, with D possibly matching TRBD1 (6 bases). The V end was cut by 5 bases, the J end by 6 bases, with 10 bases between. CDR1 and CDR2 (germline): SGHAT, FQNNGV. CDR3 length: 13 amino acids. The sequenced CDR3 bases are TGTGCCAGCAGCGGCCAGGGGTATGAAAAA. It specifies CASSGQGYEK. The whole CDR3 sequence reads CASSGQGYEKLFF.

Turning to this clone: The read ends 3 residues early relative to the CDR3; the germline J gene fills the gap. J is TRBJ2-1 and V is TRBV2; 13 nucleotides line up with TRBD2. Germline lookup yields CDR1 SNHLY and CDR2 FYNNEI. V lost 4 bases and J lost 1; bases outside the gene matches: 10. The CDR3 contains 19 residues. The CDR3 here is CASSVVAGTSGNSYNEQFF. The DNA read from the CDR3 is TGTGCCAGCAGTGTTGTTGCTGGGACTAGCGGGAATTCCTACAATGAG.

With respect to this clone: The CDR3 is cut off 3 residues early in the read; its end comes from the germline J gene. The chain couples TRBV23-1 to TRBJ2-1, with TRBD2 matching 9 bases. TRBV23-1 is an ORF for which the function is uncertain. There are 15 residues in the CDR3. Losses at the gene ends were 7 bases for V and 5 bases for J; bases not matched to a gene: 9. CDR3 amino acids: CASIRGRAFNNEQFF. The covered CDR3 bases are TGCGCCAGCATTCGCGGGAGGGCCTTTAACAATGAG.

About this clone itself: The read is 3 residues too short to cover the CDR3 end, so that end is filled in from the germline J gene. The chain recombines TRBV6-1 with TRBJ1-4, with a weak D call TRBD1 (5 bases). Trimming left V 1 base short and J 5 bases short, with 11 bases between. This CDR3 region has 15 residues. Germline V gene sequence: CDR1 MNHNS, CDR2 SASEGT. CDR3 DNA, as far as it was read: TGTGCCAGCAGTGAAGGGTCCGGGGGAAATGAAAAA. Translating gives CASSEGSGGNEK. The full CDR3 reads CASSEGSGGNEKLFF.

As for this clone: Read sequence stops 3 residues before the CDR3 end, and the germline J gene provides the missing end. This chain uses TRBV7-9 with TRBJ2-3, with 8 bases matching TRBD2. With V trimmed by 4 bases and J by 6 bases, 3 bases remained unmatched. The V gene's germline CDR1 is SEHNR and CDR2 FQNEAQ (reference sequence). The CDR3 has 13 residues. Incomplete CDR3 DNA: TGTGCCAGCAGCTCGGGACTAGTGGATACG. This gives the protein CASSSGLVDT. From start to end, the CDR3 is CASSSGLVDTQYF.

About this clone: The read gets to within 3 residues of the CDR3 end, and the germline J gene fills in the rest. The chain employs TRBV19 and TRBJ2-4; possible D gene TRBD1, 6 bases. This CDR3 region has 15 residues. The V end was cut by 5 bases, the J end by 0 bases, with 11 bases between. Germline CDR1 reads LNHDA; CDR2 reads SQIVND (reference sequence). CDR3 bases read: TGTGCCAGTAGTCTCTTAGGGGGAGCCAAAAACATT. Encoded protein: CASSLLGGAKNI. The whole CDR3 reads CASSLLGGAKNIQYF.

Comment on this clone: The CDR3 is cut off 3 residues early in the read; its end comes from the germline J gene. V usage is TRBV13 and J usage is TRBJ2-3, with a tentative D call TRBD2 (6 bases). V lost 7 bases to trimming and J lost 1 base, with 9 bases between them. Germline CDR1 and CDR2: PRHDT and FYEKMQ (reference sequence). This CDR3 is built from 13 residues. Here the CDR3 reads CASKIAGTDTQYF. CDR3 bases read: TGTGCCAGCAAGATAGCGGGCACAGATACG. Full variable domain (outside the CDR3, taken from reference TRBV13 and TRBJ2-3): AAGVIQSPRHLIKEKRETATLKCYPIPRHDTVYWYQQGPGQDPQFLISFYEKMQSDKGSIPDRFSAQQFSDYHSELNMSSLELGDSALYFCASKIAGTDTQYFGPGTRLTVL.

As to this clone: The read terminates 3 residues before the CDR3 end, so the remaining end is supplied by the germline J gene. The chain carries TRBV29-1 and TRBJ2-1; possible D gene TRBD2, 5 bases. The CDR3 spans 16 residues. The V gene lost 6 bases and the J gene lost 3 bases, with 21 bases spanning the gap. Per the germline V gene, CDR1 is SQVTM and CDR2 is ANQGSEA. Partial CDR3 DNA: TGCAGCGTAAACAAACAGAGGGTCCTACGCTACAATGAG. Translating it yields CSVNKQRVLRYNE. The entire CDR3 protein is CSVNKQRVLRYNEQFF.

Points on this clone: The read comes to an end 3 residues before the CDR3 does, leaving the germline J gene to fill in the end. The chain employs TRBV30 and TRBJ2-7; D possibly corresponds to TRBD1 (6 bases). This CDR3 spans 12 amino acids. Trimming stripped 2 bases from V and 5 bases from J, with 10 bases between. Germline CDR1 and CDR2: GTSNPN and SVGIG (reference sequence). The covered CDR3 bases are TGTGCCTGGAGTACAGGGATCGACGAG. Amino acid sequence: CAWSTGIDE. The entire CDR3 reads CAWSTGIDEQYF. The complete variable domain, with remaining parts taken from reference TRBV30 and TRBJ2-7, reads SQTIHQWPATLVQPVGSPLSLECTVEGTSNPNLYWYRQAAGRGLQLLFYSVGIGQISSEVPQNLSASRPQDRQFILSSKKLLLSDSGFYLCAWSTGIDEQYFGPGTRLTVT.

The CDR3 sequence: CSAKGGWDEQYF. The CDR3 DNA, read in part, is TGCAGTGCTAAAGGGGGCTGGGACGAG. This chain links TRBV20-1 with TRBJ2-7; 7 bases line up with TRBD1. The CDR3 goes on 3 residues after the read ends, and that part is filled in from the germline J gene. The CDR3 contains 12 residues. The ends lost 4 bases at V and 5 bases at J; junction bases unmatched: 5. Germline V gene data show CDR1 as DFQATT and CDR2 as SNEGSKA (reference sequence).